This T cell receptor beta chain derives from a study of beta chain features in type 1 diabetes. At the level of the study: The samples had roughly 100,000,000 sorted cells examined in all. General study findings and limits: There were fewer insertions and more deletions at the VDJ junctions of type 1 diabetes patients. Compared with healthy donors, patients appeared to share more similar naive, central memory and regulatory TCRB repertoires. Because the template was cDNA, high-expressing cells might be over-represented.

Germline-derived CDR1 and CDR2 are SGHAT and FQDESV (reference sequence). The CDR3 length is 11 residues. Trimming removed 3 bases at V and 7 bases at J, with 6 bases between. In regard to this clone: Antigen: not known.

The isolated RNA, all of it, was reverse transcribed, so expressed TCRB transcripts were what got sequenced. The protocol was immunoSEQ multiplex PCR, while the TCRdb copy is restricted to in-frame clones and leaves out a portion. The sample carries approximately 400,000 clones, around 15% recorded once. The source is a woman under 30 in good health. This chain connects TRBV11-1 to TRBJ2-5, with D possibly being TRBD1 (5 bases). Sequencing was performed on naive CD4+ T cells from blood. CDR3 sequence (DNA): TGTGCCAGCAGCTTCCAGGGGACCCAGTACTTC. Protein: CASSFQGTQYF.